Shown below are 27 T cell receptor beta chains from a single sample sequenced in a study of cytomegalovirus exposure and HLA in healthy donors. The primer mix had 60 Vbeta and 13 Jbeta primers. Generated by immunoSEQ multiplex PCR, the TCRdb table keeps only in-frame clones and is missing some. Here the sample spans 200,000 to 250,000 clones, about 85% being singletons. Input material: PBMCs. These receptors were obtained from a girl under 10 years old in good health and CMV-seronegative.

The chain employs TRBV6-6 and TRBJ1-5; 9 bases fit TRBD1. CDR1 and CDR2 (germline): MNHNY, SVGAGI (reference sequence). The CDR3 has 14 amino acids. J gave up 5 bases and V 5 bases, and 4 bases lay outside the gene matches. The chain's CDR3 is CASSRQGGYQPQHF. In DNA, the CDR3 is TGTGCCAGCAGTAGACAGGGGGGGTATCAGCCCCAGCATTTT.

The chain couples TRBV30 to TRBJ2-3, with TRBD2 identical over 10 bases. V lost 5 bases and J lost 5; bases outside the gene matches: 4. The CDR3 is 13 amino acids. CDR1 GTSNPN and CDR2 SVGIG come from the germline V gene (reference sequence). CDR3 sequence reads: CAWGSGGLDTQYF. Written as DNA, the CDR3 is TGTGCCTGGGGTAGCGGGGGGCTAGATACGCAGTATTTT.

This chain links TRBV2 with TRBJ2-7, with TRBD2 identical over 8 bases. Germline CDR1 and CDR2: SNHLY and FYNNEI. The V and J ends lost 5 bases and 4 bases, in that order; junction bases with no gene match: 1. The CDR3 contains 12 residues. CDR3 residues: CASSRLAYEQYF. The DNA of the CDR3 is TGTGCCAGCAGTAGACTAGCGTACGAGCAGTACTTC.

The rearrangement joins TRBV7-9 to TRBJ2-5; maybe TRBD1 (5 bases). The ends were cut back, 6 bases at V and 5 bases at J, with 13 bases in the middle. Germline CDR1 and CDR2: SEHNR and FQNEAQ (reference sequence). This CDR3 contains 13 residues. CDR3: CASRDQGVETQYF. Here the CDR3 DNA reads TGTGCCAGCAGGGACCAGGGTGTGGAGACCCAGTACTTC.

This clone has only a few counts. The rearrangement links TRBV19 to TRBJ1-3; no definite D call. Germline V lookup: CDR1 LNHDA, CDR2 SQIVND (reference sequence). The CDR3 has 15 residues. Trimming removed 5 bases at V and 0 bases at J, with 11 bases between. CDR3 bases: TGTGCCAGTAGTCCTACAGTGAGCTCTGGAAACACCATATATTTT. Its protein product is CASSPTVSSGNTIYF.

The chain has TRBV6-1 and TRBJ1-6; D is perhaps TRBD1 (6 bases). V gave up 3 bases and J gave up 4 bases, with 7 bases separating them. CDR3 length equals 14 residues. CDR1 MNHNS and CDR2 SASEGT come from the germline V gene. The CDR3, as DNA: TGTGCCAGCAGTGAGGGGACATATAATTCACCCCTCCACTTT. Translation gives CASSEGTYNSPLHF.

This chain links TRBV5-5 with TRBJ2-7; D is undetermined. The V gene lost 1 base and the J gene lost 3 bases, with 5 bases spanning the gap. Per the germline V gene, CDR1 is SGHKS and CDR2 is YYEKEE (reference sequence). This CDR3 contains 12 residues. The CDR3 sequence: CASSLRHYEQYF. The DNA for the CDR3 is TGTGCCAGCAGCTTGCGACACTACGAGCAGTACTTC.

This sequence joins TRBV7-8 and TRBJ2-3; 10 nucleotides match TRBD1. Per germline, CDR1 SGHVS and CDR2 FQNEAQ. The CDR3 totals 15 residues. The V segment lost 6 bases and the J segment 0 bases; nucleotides outside the gene matches: 3. CDR3: CASRRTGGSTDTQYF. CDR3 bases: TGTGCCAGCAGACGGACAGGGGGGAGCACAGATACGCAGTATTTT.

This clone turned up a few times. The chain uses TRBV5-6 and TRBJ1-1; a possible D gene is TRBD1 (5 bases). CDR1 is SGHDT, CDR2 YYEEEE, per germline. V dropped 0 bases and J dropped 5 bases, with 14 bases sitting between them. The CDR3 extends over 15 amino acids. This chain's CDR3 is CASSLAGAPGTEAFF. As DNA, the CDR3 is TGTGCCAGCAGCTTGGCCGGCGCACCAGGGACTGAAGCTTTCTTT.

The chain recombines TRBV5-1 with TRBJ2-1; 9 nucleotides match TRBD2. Per germline, CDR1 SGHRS and CDR2 YFSETQ. There are 16 residues in the CDR3. Trimming removed 1 base from V and 4 bases from J; junction bases left unmatched: 6. The CDR3 sequence is CASSLRSAGGYNEQFF. The CDR3 coding sequence is TGCGCCAGCAGCTTGCGTTCAGCGGGAGGTTACAATGAGCAGTTCTTC.

This clone was detected once. The chain couples TRBV7-9 to TRBJ1-5; no reliable D call. Germline V lookup: CDR1 SEHNR, CDR2 FQNEAQ (reference sequence). V lost 4 bases and J 4 bases, leaving 20 bases between the germline ends. The CDR3 sequence is 17 residues long. Here the CDR3 DNA reads TGTGCCAGCAGCTCAGCCGTTGCCGGGGTCCTTAATCAGCCCCAGCATTTT. Translating gives CASSSAVAGVLNQPQHF. Complete variable domain (other parts from reference TRBV7-9 and TRBJ1-5): DTGVSQNPRHKITKRGQNVTFRCDPISEHNRLYWYRQTLGQGPEFLTYFQNEAQLEKSRLLSDRFSAERPKGSFSTLEIQRTEQGDSAMYLCASSSAVAGVLNQPQHFGDGTRLSIL.

The V and J genes are TRBV11-2 and TRBJ2-1; TRBD2 matches at 10 bases. This CDR3 has 12 residues. Germline-derived CDR1 and CDR2 are SGHAT and FQNNGV. The trim removed 6 bases at V and 12 bases at J, leaving 5 bases unmatched. The DNA for the CDR3 is TGTGCCAGCAGGTACACTAGCGGGGCGCAGTTCTTC. Protein product: CASRYTSGAQFF.

The chain uses TRBV30 and TRBJ2-2; the match to TRBD1 covers 10 bases. The J segment lost 6 bases and the V segment lost 7 bases, leaving 5 bases of the junction unmatched. This CDR3 has 13 residues. The germline CDR1 and CDR2 sequences are GTSNPN and SVGIG (reference sequence). CDR3: CAYDRGRAGELFF. The CDR3 DNA is TGTGCCTATGACAGGGGGCGGGCCGGGGAGCTGTTTTTT.

The genes are TRBV6-1 and TRBJ2-1; 8 bases map to TRBD2. The V gene's germline CDR1 is MNHNS and CDR2 SASEGT. This CDR3 contains 13 residues. Trimming removed 3 bases from V and 8 bases from J; junction bases left unmatched: 3. CDR3 in amino acids: CASSEGGGHEQFF. CDR3 DNA: TGTGCCAGCAGTGAGGGCGGGGGGCATGAGCAGTTCTTC.

The chain employs TRBV7-6 and TRBJ2-1; 14 nucleotides match TRBD2. The CDR3 spans 16 residues. Looked up from germline, CDR1 is SGHVS and CDR2 is FNYEAQ. Trimming cost V 5 bases and J 3 bases; bases outside gene matches: 3. Written as DNA, the CDR3 is TGTGCCAGCAGCCTAGGACTAGCGGGGGGCTACAATGAGCAGTTCTTC. Its translation is CASSLGLAGGYNEQFF.

The chain carries TRBV5-8 and TRBJ2-7, with D unresolved. The CDR3 is 14 amino acids. The germline CDR1 and CDR2 sequences are SGHTS and YDEGEE. The V gene lost 4 bases and the J gene lost 1 base, with 12 bases spanning the gap. The CDR3 sequence: CASSVRSMSYEQYF. CDR3 in DNA: TGTGCCAGCAGCGTCAGGTCTATGTCCTACGAGCAGTACTTC.

The V call is TRBV7-6, the J call TRBJ1-1; TRBD1 might be the D (5 bases). Looked up from germline, CDR1 is SGHVS and CDR2 is FNYEAQ. V gave up 4 bases and J gave up 5 bases, with 11 bases separating them. The CDR3 is made up of 13 amino acids. CDR3 nucleotide sequence: TGTGCCAGCAGCTCCCTTGGGGGGACTGAAGCTTTCTTT. Translated: CASSSLGGTEAFF.

The chain joins TRBV18 to TRBJ2-1, with 8 bases that match TRBD2. The ends lost 2 bases at V and 0 bases at J; junction bases unmatched: 3. The CDR3 totals 16 residues. The germline V gene encodes CDR1 KGHSH and CDR2 LQKENI. The CDR3 DNA sequence: TGTGCCAGCTCACCAGGCAGCGGGAGCTCCTACAATGAGCAGTTCTTC. It is translated as CASSPGSGSSYNEQFF. The entire variable domain, with the rest obtained from reference TRBV18 and TRBJ2-1, is as follows: NAGVMQNPRHLVRRRGQEARLRCSPMKGHSHVYWYRQLPEEGLKFMVYLQKENIIDESGMPKERFSAEFPKEGPSILRIQQVVRGDSAAYFCASSPGSGSSYNEQFFGPGTRLTVL.

The chain recombines TRBV5-1 with TRBJ2-1, with TRBD1 as a possible D gene (5 bases). The CDR3 loop spans 16 amino acids. V was clipped by 4 bases and J by 3 bases, with 17 bases between them. Germline CDR1 reads SGHRS; CDR2 reads YFSETQ. CDR3 in amino acids: CASSPALGASYNEQFF. CDR3 bases: TGCGCCAGCAGCCCCGCCCTTGGGGCTAGCTACAATGAGCAGTTCTTC.

The J gene is TRBJ2-2, the V gene TRBV2; D might be TRBD1 (5 bases). The V gene lost 5 bases and the J gene lost 3 bases, with 10 bases spanning the gap. This CDR3 is built from 14 residues. Germline CDR1 is SNHLY and CDR2 is FYNNEI. CDR3 loop: CASSHGHYTGELFF. The CDR3, as DNA: TGTGCCAGCAGTCACGGACACTACACCGGGGAGCTGTTTTTT.

V is TRBV30 and J is TRBJ1-2; 9 nucleotides agree with TRBD1. The V gene end was trimmed by 4 bases and the J gene end by 6 bases; junction bases not matched to a gene: 6. Germline lookup yields CDR1 GTSNPN and CDR2 SVGIG (reference sequence). The CDR3 has 13 residues. The CDR3 DNA sequence: TGTGCCTGGATATCGGGACAGGGCCATGGCTACACCTTC. Protein sequence: CAWISGQGHGYTF.

The chain joins TRBV30 to TRBJ1-1; D might be TRBD1 (6 bases). The CDR3 is 14 amino acids. CDR1 and CDR2 from the germline V gene are GTSNPN and SVGIG (reference sequence). Trimming removed 3 bases from V and 4 bases from J, with 15 bases in between. CDR3 coding DNA: TGTGCCTGGAGCTTGGGGGCAAGTAGCACTGAAGCTTTCTTT. As protein: CAWSLGASSTEAFF.

The table lists this clone with a count of one. CDR3 sequence: CASSLLASSYNEQFF. In DNA form, the CDR3 reads TGTGCCAGCAGCTTGTTGGCTAGCTCCTACAATGAGCAGTTCTTC. The gene calls are TRBV5-5 and TRBJ2-1; D gene ambiguous. Germline assignment: CDR1 SGHKS and CDR2 YYEKEE (reference sequence). This CDR3 contains 15 residues. Trimming removed 1 base at V and 0 bases at J, with 8 bases between.

The chain has TRBV7-9 and TRBJ1-2; no clear D gene. Germline-derived CDR1 and CDR2 are SEHNR and FQNEAQ (reference sequence). Between the trimmed V and J ends, which lost 5 bases and 3 bases, there was a span of 19 bases. The CDR3 contains 16 residues. In nucleotides, the CDR3 is TGTGCCAGCAGCAGAACAAAGGACTGGTTTCACTATGGCTACACCTTC. Its translation: CASSRTKDWFHYGYTF. Supplemented by reference TRBV7-9 and TRBJ1-2, the full variable domain reads DTGVSQNPRHKITKRGQNVTFRCDPISEHNRLYWYRQTLGQGPEFLTYFQNEAQLEKSRLLSDRFSAERPKGSFSTLEIQRTEQGDSAMYLCASSRTKDWFHYGYTFGSGTRLTVV.

This chain connects TRBV10-3 to TRBJ2-5; 9 bases agree with TRBD1. This CDR3 is 16 amino acids long. V lost 5 bases to trimming and J lost 2 bases; unmatched junction nucleotides: 9. Germline V lookup: CDR1 ENHRY, CDR2 SYGVKD. Written as DNA, the CDR3 is TGTGCCATCAGTTTAACCGGGACAGGGAGTCAAGAGACCCAGTACTTC. Translated, it gives CAISLTGTGSQETQYF.

This clone was seen a few times. The CDR3 region is CASSFVSGEGSEAFF. The CDR3 coding sequence is TGCGCCAGCAGCTTCGTCTCCGGGGAGGGGTCTGAAGCTTTCTTT. V usage is TRBV5-1 and J usage is TRBJ1-1; possible D gene TRBD1, 5 bases. CDR1 and CDR2 from the germline V gene are SGHRS and YFSETQ. The CDR3 covers 15 residues. Deletions cut 2 bases from V and 6 bases from J, with 17 bases between.

This sequence joins TRBV18 and TRBJ1-1; D is undetermined. The CDR3 extends over 15 amino acids. CDR1 is KGHSH, CDR2 LQKENI, per germline. Trimming took off 0 bases at V and 5 bases at J, with 13 bases between the two ends. CDR3 protein: CASSPPSRRETEAFF. The CDR3 bases are TGTGCCAGCTCACCACCGTCCCGACGGGAGACTGAAGCTTTCTTT. The full variable domain, in which reference TRBV18 and TRBJ1-1 provide the parts outside the CDR3, is NAGVMQNPRHLVRRRGQEARLRCSPMKGHSHVYWYRQLPEEGLKFMVYLQKENIIDESGMPKERFSAEFPKEGPSILRIQQVVRGDSAAYFCASSPPSRRETEAFFGQGTRLTVV.